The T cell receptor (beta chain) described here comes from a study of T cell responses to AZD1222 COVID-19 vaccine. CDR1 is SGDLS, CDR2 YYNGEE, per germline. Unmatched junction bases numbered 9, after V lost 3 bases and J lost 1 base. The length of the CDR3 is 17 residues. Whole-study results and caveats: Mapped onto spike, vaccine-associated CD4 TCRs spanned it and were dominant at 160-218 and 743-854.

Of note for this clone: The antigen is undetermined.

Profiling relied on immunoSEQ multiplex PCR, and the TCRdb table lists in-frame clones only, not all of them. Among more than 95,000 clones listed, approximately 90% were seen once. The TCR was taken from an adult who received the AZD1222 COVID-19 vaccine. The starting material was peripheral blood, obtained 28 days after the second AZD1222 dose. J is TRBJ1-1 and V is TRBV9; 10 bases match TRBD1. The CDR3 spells CASSADRGLLRNTEAFF. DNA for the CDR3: TGTGCCAGCAGCGCAGACAGGGGGCTGTTGAGGAACACTGAAGCTTTCTTT.